This TCR beta chain is drawn from a study of early T cells in non-severe SARS-CoV-2 infection. Study overall: Unsorted whole-blood RNA was sequenced in bulk, leaving chains unpaired. Study results and caveats: The matching step, a VDJdb search, favored anti-spike CD8 responses and missed private and CD4 specificities.

Individual cDNA molecules received unique molecular identifiers during library preparation. TCRdb analysed the 5' RACE reads with MiXCR anew, one entry per CDR3 protein. The repertoire holds 50,000 to 65,000 distinct CDR3 sequences, with about an eighth as singletons. With 4 bases removed from V and 3 bases from J, the gap between germline ends came to 6 bases. The CDR3 loop spans 12 amino acids. Germline CDR1 is SGHVS and CDR2 is FNYEAQ. Regarding this clonotype: The antigen is unknown.

V and J are TRBV7-6 and TRBJ2-5, with D uncertain. The sequencing sample was made of whole blood. This TCR was recovered from an adult who was a healthcare worker with PCR-confirmed SARS-CoV-2 infection or an uninfected control (not recorded which). The CDR3 DNA sequence: TGTGCCAGCAGCTCTCTAGAAGAGACCCAGTACTTC. Translation: CASSSLEETQYF.